The clone carrying this T cell receptor (beta chain) turned up a few times. Across about two dozen US areas, participants ranged in age from 18 to 89 years. In assigning cohorts, the study relied on participant-reported clinical history. This sample was taken from a study of blood T cell repertoires in COVID-19. This CDR3 has 17 residues. Germline CDR1 SNHLY, CDR2 FYNNEI. V was cut by 4 bases and J by 1 base, with 17 bases left in between. Method: immunoSEQ multiplex PCR; TCRdb's copy keeps in-frame clones and lacks some. The sample lists roughly 170,000 clones; around four fifths were seen once. The chain has TRBV2 and TRBJ2-1; D might be TRBD1 (6 bases). Sequencing used PBMCs or T cells enriched from blood (not recorded which). The sequence derives from a woman aged 50 to 60 in a cohort exposed to, infected with or recovered from COVID-19 (not recorded which). The CDR3 bases are TGTGCCAGCAGTGCGGTACGGACAGAACAATCCTACAATGAGCAGTTCTTC. This gives the protein CASSAVRTEQSYNEQFF.